A selection of T cell receptor beta chains follows, all from one sample in a study of blood T cells in healthy people across ages. One entry per CDR3 protein results from TCRdb running MiXCR on the 5' RACE reads. The sample includes approximately 670,000 distinct CDR3 sequences, roughly two fifths seen only once; the top ten take about 30%. The sequencing input was blood. The source is an elderly man in good health. CDR3s include the opening cysteine and the closing phenylalanine or tryptophan. A D gene is named only where the DNA matches it firmly. Clone size appears in some rows only: once, few, many, or a class for an expanded clone.

D,V,size,J,CDR3,DNA
TRBD2,TRBV4-3,NA,TRBJ2-3,CASSRLLAGVPVPSTDTQYF,TGCGCCAGCAGCCGTCTACTAGCGGGGGTGCCGGTCCCTAGCACAGATACGCAGTATTTT
NA,TRBV10-3,NA,TRBJ2-7,CAISREPSTASYEQYF,TGTGCCATCAGTAGGGAGCCCTCTACGGCCTCCTACGAGCAGTACTTC
TRBD1,TRBV27,few,TRBJ1-2,CASSPHPGQGNGYTF,TGTGCCAGCAGTCCCCACCCAGGACAGGGTAATGGCTACACCTTC
TRBD2,TRBV7-3,NA,TRBJ2-1,CASSRFPGLESDEQFF,TGTGCCAGCAGCCGCTTTCCGGGACTAGAGAGTGACGAGCAGTTCTTC
TRBD2,TRBV10-3,NA,TRBJ2-3,CAIAGGSGGAIVTDTQYF,TGTGCCATCGCCGGGGGTAGCGGGGGTGCGATCGTCACAGATACGCAGTATTTT
TRBD1,TRBV29-1,many,TRBJ2-7,CSVKGQGTDSYEQYF,TGCAGCGTTAAAGGACAGGGGACCGACTCCTACGAGCAGTACTTC
NA,TRBV30,NA,TRBJ1-2,CAWSQRNRGFDYGYTF,TGTGCCTGGAGTCAACGAAATAGGGGGTTTGACTATGGCTACACCTTC
NA,TRBV6-1,NA,TRBJ1-6,CASSAGRTYNSPLHF,TGTGCCAGCAGTGCCGGCAGGACTTATAATTCACCCCTCCACTTT
NA,TRBV7-8,NA,TRBJ2-5,CASSRRSQETQYF,TGTGCCAGCAGCCGACGAAGCCAAGAGACCCAGTACTTC
NA,TRBV6-6,NA,TRBJ2-1,CASSDLGTGNEQFF,TGTGCCAGCAGCGACCTCGGAACTGGCAATGAGCAGTTCTTC
NA,TRBV9,NA,TRBJ2-7,CASSVAQGAYEQYF,TGTGCCAGCAGCGTAGCACAGGGCGCCTACGAGCAGTACTTC
TRBD2,TRBV15,NA,TRBJ2-3,CATSRVTGVRSGVSPDTDTQYF,TGTGCCACCAGCAGAGTGACGGGGGTGCGGAGCGGGGTATCCCCAGACACAGATACGCAGTATTTT
NA,TRBV27,once,TRBJ1-1,CASSNSGVGTEAFF,TGTGCCAGCAGTAACTCAGGGGTCGGCACTGAAGCTTTCTTT
NA,TRBV7-6,NA,TRBJ2-1,CASSVYSAFEQFF,TGTGCCAGCAGCGTATACTCGGCGTTTGAGCAGTTCTTC
TRBD1,TRBV3-1,NA,TRBJ1-2,CASSQGVWTRQGGYGYTF,TGTGCCAGCAGCCAGGGAGTGTGGACCCGACAGGGGGGTTATGGCTACACCTTC
TRBD1,TRBV4-3,NA,TRBJ2-7,CASSQESGTGDEQYF,TGCGCCAGCAGCCAAGAGTCCGGGACAGGCGACGAGCAGTACTTC
NA,TRBV11-3,NA,TRBJ2-3,CASSPRGVRASTDTQYF,TGTGCCAGCAGCCCTAGAGGGGTCAGGGCGAGCACAGATACGCAGTATTTT
TRBD2,TRBV29-1,many,TRBJ2-7,CSVPSGEAYEQYF,TGCAGCGTGCCTAGCGGGGAGGCCTACGAGCAGTACTTC
NA,TRBV11-3,NA,TRBJ2-7,CASSPNIGSYEQYF,TGTGCCAGCAGCCCCAATATCGGCTCCTACGAGCAGTACTTC
TRBD2,TRBV12-3/TRBV12-4,few,TRBJ2-7,CASSLGGDYYEQYF,TGTGCCAGCAGTTTAGGTGGGGACTACTACGAGCAGTACTTC
NA,TRBV6-2/TRBV6-3,NA,TRBJ2-1,CATLLGFEQFF,TGTGCCACCCTACTCGGGTTCGAGCAGTTCTTC
TRBD1,TRBV10-3,many,TRBJ2-3,CAISAQQGKGTDTQYF,TGTGCCATCAGTGCCCAACAGGGGAAGGGTACAGATACGCAGTATTTT
NA,TRBV10-1,few,TRBJ2-7,CASSESRQGINEQYF,TGCGCCAGCAGTGAGTCGAGGCAGGGTATCAACGAGCAGTACTTC
NA,TRBV18,few,TRBJ2-5,CASSTSTGTQETQYF,TGTGCCAGCTCAACCTCGACAGGAACCCAAGAGACCCAGTACTTC
TRBD1,TRBV28,few,TRBJ2-7,CASSLSRGPYEQYF,TGTGCCAGCAGTTTGTCTAGGGGGCCCTACGAGCAGTACTTC
TRBD1,TRBV3-1,NA,TRBJ1-6,CASSTRTGESPLHF,TGTGCCAGCAGCACTCGGACAGGGGAATCACCCCTCCACTTT
TRBD1,TRBV28,NA,TRBJ1-2,CASSSYGTGIYGYTF,TGTGCCAGCAGTTCGTACGGGACAGGGATTTATGGCTACACCTTC
NA,TRBV7-9,NA,TRBJ1-5,CASSLDTGVSNQPQHF,TGTGCCAGCAGCTTAGATACAGGAGTTAGCAATCAGCCCCAGCATTTT
TRBD2,TRBV20-1,NA,TRBJ2-1,CSATGLAGESSYNEQFF,TGCAGTGCGACGGGACTAGCGGGGGAAAGCTCCTACAATGAGCAGTTCTTC
TRBD2,TRBV10-3,NA,TRBJ2-1,CAISEGLAGFYNEQFF,TGTGCCATCAGTGAGGGACTAGCGGGGTTTTACAATGAGCAGTTCTTC
NA,TRBV7-2,many,TRBJ2-2,CASRVDRNTGELFF,TGTGCCAGCAGGGTGGACAGGAACACCGGGGAGCTGTTTTTT
TRBD2,TRBV7-9,few,TRBJ2-1,CASSVGAGDNEQFF,TGTGCCAGCAGCGTAGGAGCGGGAGACAATGAGCAGTTCTTC
NA,TRBV5-1,NA,TRBJ2-3,CASSRGSGGTDTQYF,TGCGCCAGCAGTCGCGGCTCGGGGGGCACAGATACGCAGTATTTT
NA,TRBV15,NA,TRBJ2-5,CATSRDRHRETQYF,TGTGCCACCAGCAGAGATCGCCATCGAGAGACCCAGTACTTC
TRBD1,TRBV29-1,NA,TRBJ1-1,CSVGTGFVSTEAFF,TGCAGCGTAGGGACAGGGTTTGTTTCCACTGAAGCTTTCTTT